The T cell receptor beta chain under discussion was sequenced for a study of T cell responses to AZD1222 COVID-19 vaccine. About the study: Whether given at about 4 or about 12 weeks, second doses were pooled.

Germline V CDR1 and CDR2: LGHNA, YSLEER. Trimming at V came to 4 bases and at J to 4 bases, leaving 2 bases not matched to a gene. The CDR3 spans 15 residues. Regarding the study as a whole: The sample set comprised mostly white British donors with more females, and clonal diversity was possibly underestimated. Variant regions that are unmutated are reportedly the target of nearly half of spike-specific TCRs. CD4 TCRs covered the whole spike, strongest at regions 160-218 and 743-854.

As for this clone: Its antigen remains unidentified.

Measured with immunoSEQ multiplex PCR; TCRdb has only the in-frame clones, and not every one. The sample contains 100,000 to 150,000 clones, around 90% of which appear only once. The TCR was taken from an adult in good health. The chain combines TRBV4-3 with TRBJ2-1, with 12 bases identical to TRBD2. This material consisted of peripheral blood, taken on day 0 of AZD1222 vaccination. The CDR3 DNA follows: TGCGCCAGCAGCCGGACTAGCGGGGAATACAATGAGCAGTTCTTC. This codes for CASSRTSGEYNEQFF.